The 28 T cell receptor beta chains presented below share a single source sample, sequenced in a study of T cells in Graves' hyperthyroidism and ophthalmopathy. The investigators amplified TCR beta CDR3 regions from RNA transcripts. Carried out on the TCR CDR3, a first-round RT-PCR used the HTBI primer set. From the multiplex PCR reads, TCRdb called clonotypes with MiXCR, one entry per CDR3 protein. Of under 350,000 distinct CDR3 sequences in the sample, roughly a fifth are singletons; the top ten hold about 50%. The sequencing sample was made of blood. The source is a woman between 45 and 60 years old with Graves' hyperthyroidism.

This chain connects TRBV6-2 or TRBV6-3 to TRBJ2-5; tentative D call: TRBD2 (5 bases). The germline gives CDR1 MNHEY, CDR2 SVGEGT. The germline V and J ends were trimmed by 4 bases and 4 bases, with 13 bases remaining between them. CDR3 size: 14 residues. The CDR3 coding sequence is TGTGCCAGCAGTTGGACTGCCCCCGGAGAGACCCAGTACTTC. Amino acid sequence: CASSWTAPGETQYF.

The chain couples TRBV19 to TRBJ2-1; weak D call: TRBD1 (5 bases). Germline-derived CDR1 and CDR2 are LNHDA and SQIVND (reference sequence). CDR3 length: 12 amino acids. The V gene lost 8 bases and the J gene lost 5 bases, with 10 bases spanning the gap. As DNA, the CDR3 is TGTGCCAGTTCCAGGACAAACAATGAGCAGTTCTTC. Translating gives CASSRTNNEQFF.

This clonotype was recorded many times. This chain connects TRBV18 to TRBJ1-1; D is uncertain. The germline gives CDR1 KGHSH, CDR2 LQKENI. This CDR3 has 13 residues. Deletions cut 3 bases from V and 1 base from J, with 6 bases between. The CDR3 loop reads CASSPGWNTEAFF. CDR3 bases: TGTGCCAGCTCACCTGGTTGGAACACTGAAGCTTTCTTT.

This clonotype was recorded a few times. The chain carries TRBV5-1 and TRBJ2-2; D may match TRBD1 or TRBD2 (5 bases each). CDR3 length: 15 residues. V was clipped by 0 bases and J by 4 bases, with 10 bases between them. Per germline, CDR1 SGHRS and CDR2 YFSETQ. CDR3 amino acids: CASSLGEGRTGELFF. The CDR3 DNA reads TGCGCCAGCAGCTTGGGCGAGGGGCGCACCGGGGAGCTGTTTTTT.

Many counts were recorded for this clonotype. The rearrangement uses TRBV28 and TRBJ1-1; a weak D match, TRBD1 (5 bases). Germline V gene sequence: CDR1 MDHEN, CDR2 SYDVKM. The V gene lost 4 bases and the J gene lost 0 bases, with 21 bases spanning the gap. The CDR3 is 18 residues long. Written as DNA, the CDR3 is TGTGCCAGCAGTTACCCAGTTCCGGGACCACTTATGAACACTGAAGCTTTCTTT. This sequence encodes CASSYPVPGPLMNTEAFF. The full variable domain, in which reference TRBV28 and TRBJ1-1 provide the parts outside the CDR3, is DVKVTQSSRYLVKRTGEKVFLECVQDMDHENMFWYRQDPGLGLRLIYFSYDVKMKEKGDIPEGYSVSREKKERFSLILESASTNQTSMYLCASSYPVPGPLMNTEAFFGQGTRLTVV.

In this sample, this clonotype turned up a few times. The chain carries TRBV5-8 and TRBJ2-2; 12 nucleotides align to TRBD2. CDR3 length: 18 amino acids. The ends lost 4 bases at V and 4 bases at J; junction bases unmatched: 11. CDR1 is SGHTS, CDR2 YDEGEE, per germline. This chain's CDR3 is CASSPMGTSGYFTGELFF. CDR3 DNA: TGTGCCAGCAGCCCCATGGGGACTAGCGGGTATTTCACCGGGGAGCTGTTTTTT.

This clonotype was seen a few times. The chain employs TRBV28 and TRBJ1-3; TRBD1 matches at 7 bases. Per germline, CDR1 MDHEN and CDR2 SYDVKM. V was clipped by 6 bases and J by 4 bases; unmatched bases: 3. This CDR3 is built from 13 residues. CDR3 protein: CASRPQGGNTIYF. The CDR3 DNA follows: TGTGCCAGCAGACCACAGGGGGGAAACACCATATATTTT.

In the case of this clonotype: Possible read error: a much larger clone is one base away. The CDR3 sequence: CASSHSTVLMKRLFF. For the CDR3, the DNA is TGTGCCAGCAGCCATTCAACTGTACTAATGAAAAGACTGTTTTTT. The chain carries TRBV3-1 and TRBJ1-4; D not certain. The CDR3 spans 15 residues. The V and J ends lost 3 bases and 13 bases respectively, with 21 bases between them. CDR1 LGHDT and CDR2 YNNKEL come from the germline V gene (reference sequence).

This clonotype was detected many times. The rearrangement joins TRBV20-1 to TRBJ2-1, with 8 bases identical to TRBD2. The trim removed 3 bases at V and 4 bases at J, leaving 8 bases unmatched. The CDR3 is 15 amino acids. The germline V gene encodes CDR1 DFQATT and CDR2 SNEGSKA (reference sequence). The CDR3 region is CSASGTSRGYNEQFF. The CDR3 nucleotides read TGCAGTGCTAGCGGGACTAGTAGGGGATACAATGAGCAGTTCTTC.

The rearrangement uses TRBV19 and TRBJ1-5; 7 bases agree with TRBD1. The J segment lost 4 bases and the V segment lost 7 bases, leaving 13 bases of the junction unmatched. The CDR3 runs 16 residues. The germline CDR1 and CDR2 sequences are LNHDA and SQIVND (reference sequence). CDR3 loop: CASTPGQWARNQPQHF. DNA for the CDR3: TGTGCCAGTACCCCGGGACAGTGGGCCCGTAATCAGCCCCAGCATTTT. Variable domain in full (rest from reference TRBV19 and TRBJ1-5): DGGITQSPKYLFRKEGQNVTLSCEQNLNHDAMYWYRQDPGQGLRLIYYSQIVNDFQKGDIAEGYSVSREKKESFPLTVTSAQKNPTAFYLCASTPGQWARNQPQHFGDGTRLSIL.

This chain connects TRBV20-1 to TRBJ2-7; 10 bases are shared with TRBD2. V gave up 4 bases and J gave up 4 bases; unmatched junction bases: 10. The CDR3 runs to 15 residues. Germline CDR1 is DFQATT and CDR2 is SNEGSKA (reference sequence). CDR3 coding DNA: TGCAGTGCTAATACCCCTAGCGGGAGAGGGTACGAGCAGTACTTC. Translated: CSANTPSGRGYEQYF.

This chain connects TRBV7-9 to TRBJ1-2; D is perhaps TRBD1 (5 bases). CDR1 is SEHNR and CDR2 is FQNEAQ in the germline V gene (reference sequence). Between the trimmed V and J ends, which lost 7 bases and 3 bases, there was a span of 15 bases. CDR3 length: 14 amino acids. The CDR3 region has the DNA TGTGCCAGCAACTTCGCAGGGATTGACTATGGCTACACCTTC. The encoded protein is CASNFAGIDYGYTF.

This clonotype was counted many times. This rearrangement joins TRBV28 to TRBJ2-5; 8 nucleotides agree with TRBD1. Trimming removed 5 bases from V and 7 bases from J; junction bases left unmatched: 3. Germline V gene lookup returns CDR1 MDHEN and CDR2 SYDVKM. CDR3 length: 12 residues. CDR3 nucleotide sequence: TGTGCCAGCAGTCGGACAGGGTTGACCCAGTACTTC. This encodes CASSRTGLTQYF.

This CDR3 is CASSNSYEAFF. DNA of the CDR3: TGTGCCAGCAGCAACTCCTATGAAGCTTTCTTT. The J gene is TRBJ1-1, the V gene TRBV7-9; unclear D gene. Germline V gene sequence: CDR1 SEHNR, CDR2 FQNEAQ (reference sequence). V was clipped by 5 bases and J by 7 bases, with 8 bases between them. This CDR3 is built from 11 residues.

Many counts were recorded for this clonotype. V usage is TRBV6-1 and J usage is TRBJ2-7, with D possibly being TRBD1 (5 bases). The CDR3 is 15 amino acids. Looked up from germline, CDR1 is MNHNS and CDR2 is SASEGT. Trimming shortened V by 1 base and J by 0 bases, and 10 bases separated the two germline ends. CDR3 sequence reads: CASSEGRASSYEQYF. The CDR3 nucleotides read TGTGCCAGCAGTGAAGGCAGGGCGAGCTCCTACGAGCAGTACTTC.

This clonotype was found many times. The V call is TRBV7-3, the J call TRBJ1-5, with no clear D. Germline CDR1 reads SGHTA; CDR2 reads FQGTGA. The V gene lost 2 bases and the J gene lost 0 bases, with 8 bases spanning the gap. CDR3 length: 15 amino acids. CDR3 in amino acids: CASSLVRNSNQPQHF. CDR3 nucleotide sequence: TGTGCCAGCAGCTTAGTTCGGAATAGCAATCAGCCCCAGCATTTT.

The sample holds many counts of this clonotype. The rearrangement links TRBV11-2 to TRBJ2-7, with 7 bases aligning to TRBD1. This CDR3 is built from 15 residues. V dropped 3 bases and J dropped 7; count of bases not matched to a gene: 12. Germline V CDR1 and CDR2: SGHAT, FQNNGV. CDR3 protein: CASSFMAGGTVEQYF. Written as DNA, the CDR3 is TGTGCCAGCAGCTTTATGGCAGGGGGTACCGTAGAGCAGTACTTC.

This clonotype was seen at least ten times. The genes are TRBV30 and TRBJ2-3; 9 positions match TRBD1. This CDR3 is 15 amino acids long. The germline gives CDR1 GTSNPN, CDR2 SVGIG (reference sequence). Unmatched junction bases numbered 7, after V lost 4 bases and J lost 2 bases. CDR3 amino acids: CAWTPGTGLTDTQYF. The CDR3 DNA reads TGTGCCTGGACTCCCGGGACAGGGCTCACAGATACGCAGTATTTT.

The CDR3 loop reads CASSGDRQGVTEAFF. CDR3 in DNA: TGCGCCAGCAGCGGAGACAGACAGGGCGTGACTGAAGCTTTCTTT. This sequence joins TRBV5-1 and TRBJ1-1, with 7 bases lining up with TRBD1. The CDR3 contains 15 residues. Looked up from germline, CDR1 is SGHRS and CDR2 is YFSETQ. The trim removed 4 bases at V and 5 bases at J, leaving 11 bases unmatched.

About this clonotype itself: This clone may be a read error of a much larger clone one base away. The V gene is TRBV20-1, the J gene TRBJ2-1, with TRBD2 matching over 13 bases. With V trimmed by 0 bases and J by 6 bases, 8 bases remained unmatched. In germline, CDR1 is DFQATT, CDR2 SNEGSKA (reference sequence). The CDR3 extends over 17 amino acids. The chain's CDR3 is CSARDRTSGSVSNEQFF. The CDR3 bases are TGCAGTGCTAGAGACCGGACTAGCGGGAGCGTGAGCAATGAGCAGTTCTTC.

CDR3 DNA sequence: TGTGCCAGCAGTGAAACCCGGGGAACAAATGAAAAACTGTTTTTT. As protein: CASSETRGTNEKLFF. The chain couples TRBV6-1 to TRBJ1-4; D unresolved. CDR1 and CDR2 (germline): MNHNS, SASEGT. V lost 2 bases to trimming and J lost 5 bases, with 12 bases between them. This CDR3 is built from 15 residues.

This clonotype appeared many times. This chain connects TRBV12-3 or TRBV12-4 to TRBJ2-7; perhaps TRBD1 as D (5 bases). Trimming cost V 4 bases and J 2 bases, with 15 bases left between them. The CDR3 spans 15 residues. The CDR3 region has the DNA TGTGCCAGCAGTTCGACGGCCAGGGATGCCTACGAGCAGTACTTC. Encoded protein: CASSSTARDAYEQYF.

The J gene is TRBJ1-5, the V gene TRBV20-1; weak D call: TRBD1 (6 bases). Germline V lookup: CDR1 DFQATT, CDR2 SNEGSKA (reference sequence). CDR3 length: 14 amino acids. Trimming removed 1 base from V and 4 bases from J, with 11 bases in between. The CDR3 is CSARGGTGNQPQHF. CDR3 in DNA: TGCAGTGCTAGAGGGGGTACAGGGAATCAGCCCCAGCATTTT.

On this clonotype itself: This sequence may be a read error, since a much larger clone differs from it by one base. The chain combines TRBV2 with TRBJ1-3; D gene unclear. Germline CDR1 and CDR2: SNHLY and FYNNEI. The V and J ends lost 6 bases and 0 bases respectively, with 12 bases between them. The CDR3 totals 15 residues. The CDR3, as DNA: TGTGCCAGCAGCTCGGACGGTAGCTCTGGAAACACCATATATTTT. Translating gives CASSSDGSSGNTIYF. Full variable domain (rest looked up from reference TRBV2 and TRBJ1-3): EPEVTQTPSHQVTQMGQEVILRCVPISNHLYFYWYRQILGQKVEFLVSFYNNEISEKSEIFDDQFSVERPDGSNFTLKIRSTKLEDSAMYFCASSSDGSSGNTIYFGEGSWLTVV.

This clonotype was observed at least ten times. CDR3 in DNA: TGTGCCAGCAGTGCCGGGCTAGCGGGAGTCAATGAGCAGTTCTTC. Protein: CASSAGLAGVNEQFF. V and J are TRBV6-1 and TRBJ2-1, with 10 bases aligning to TRBD2. CDR3 length: 15 amino acids. The ends lost 4 bases at V and 6 bases at J; junction bases unmatched: 6. CDR1 MNHNS and CDR2 SASEGT come from the germline V gene.

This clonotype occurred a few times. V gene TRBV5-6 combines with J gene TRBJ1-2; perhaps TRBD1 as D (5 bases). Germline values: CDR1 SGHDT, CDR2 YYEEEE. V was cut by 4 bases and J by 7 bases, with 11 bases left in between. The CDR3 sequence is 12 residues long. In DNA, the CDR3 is TGTGCCAGCAGCCCCCGACAGAGTGGCTACACCTTC. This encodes CASSPRQSGYTF.

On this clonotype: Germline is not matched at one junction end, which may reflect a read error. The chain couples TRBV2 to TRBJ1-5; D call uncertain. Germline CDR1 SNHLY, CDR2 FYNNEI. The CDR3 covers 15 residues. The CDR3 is CASGEKGWVRQPQHF. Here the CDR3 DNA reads TGTGCCAGCGGTGAAAAAGGGTGGGTAAGGCAGCCCCAGCATTTT.

The CDR3 reads CASSRTGEGGTGELFF. DNA for the CDR3: TGTGCCAGCAGTCGGACAGGGGAAGGTGGAACCGGGGAGCTGTTTTTT. The chain combines TRBV2 with TRBJ2-2; TRBD1 agrees at 9 bases. V dropped 5 bases and J dropped 5; count of bases not matched to a gene: 9. Germline V gene lookup returns CDR1 SNHLY and CDR2 FYNNEI. The CDR3 spans 16 residues.